These 25 T cell receptor beta chains originate from one sample sequenced in a study of T cell responses to AZD1222 COVID-19 vaccine. The method was immunoSEQ multiplex PCR; TCRdb's version includes in-frame clones alone and lacks a portion of them. The sample contains more than 110,000 clones, 92% of which appear only once. This sample comprised peripheral blood, obtained 28 days after the second AZD1222 dose. Receptors were obtained from an adult who received the AZD1222 COVID-19 vaccine.

This clone was observed a single time. The chain uses TRBV5-6 and TRBJ1-6; D unclear. Germline V CDR1 and CDR2: SGHDT, YYEEEE. The CDR3 totals 17 residues. V dropped 1 base and J dropped 9 bases, with 20 bases sitting between them. The CDR3 sequence: CASSLRSGAPGGSPLHF. For the CDR3, the DNA is TGTGCCAGCAGCTTGCGGTCAGGTGCTCCTGGCGGTTCACCCCTCCACTTT.

V is TRBV7-2 and J is TRBJ2-3, with D possibly matching TRBD1 (6 bases). This CDR3 is 14 amino acids long. V lost 8 bases and J 0 bases, leaving 12 bases between the germline ends. Germline assignment: CDR1 SGHTA and CDR2 FQGNSA. CDR3 nucleotide sequence: TGTGCCAGCGGCGGACAGATAAGCACAGATACGCAGTATTTT. It encodes CASGGQISTDTQYF.

V and J are TRBV10-2 and TRBJ2-1; either TRBD1 or TRBD2 may supply D (6 bases each). Trimming cost V 6 bases and J 4 bases, with 13 bases left between them. This CDR3 spans 14 amino acids. The germline V gene has CDR1 WSHSY and CDR2 SAAADI. The CDR3 loop is CASSPGGGYNEQFF. The CDR3 nucleotides read TGCGCCAGCAGCCCCGGGGGCGGGTACAATGAGCAGTTCTTC.

V gene TRBV19 combines with J gene TRBJ2-5, with D possibly being TRBD2 (5 bases). The germline gives CDR1 LNHDA, CDR2 SQIVND (reference sequence). The CDR3 spans 13 residues. V lost 5 bases and J lost 2, with 9 bases in between. CDR3 bases: TGTGCCAGTAGTTTCGGGGTACAAGAGACCCAGTACTTC. It translates to CASSFGVQETQYF.

The V gene is TRBV19, the J gene TRBJ1-1; D possibly corresponds to TRBD1 (5 bases). The CDR3 consists of 15 residues. The germline V gene encodes CDR1 LNHDA and CDR2 SQIVND (reference sequence). The ends were cut back, 7 bases at V and 1 base at J, with 16 bases in the middle. Here the CDR3 reads CASMYRQGSNTEAFF. The CDR3 coding sequence is TGTGCCAGTATGTACCGGCAGGGATCGAACACTGAAGCTTTCTTT. Using reference TRBV19 and TRBJ1-1 for the parts outside the CDR3, the full variable domain is DGGITQSPKYLFRKEGQNVTLSCEQNLNHDAMYWYRQDPGQGLRLIYYSQIVNDFQKGDIAEGYSVSREKKESFPLTVTSAQKNPTAFYLCASMYRQGSNTEAFFGQGTRLTVV.

This chain connects TRBV6-2 or TRBV6-3 to TRBJ2-1, with 7 nucleotides matching TRBD2. Germline assignment: CDR1 MNHEY and CDR2 SVGEGT. Trimming took 5 bases from V and 9 from J; bases not matched to a gene: 16. The CDR3 is 16 residues long. CDR3 nucleotides: TGTGCCAGCAGTCGACGTGGGGCGGGAGATTTCGGTGAGCAGTTCTTC. This sequence encodes CASSRRGAGDFGEQFF.

This chain uses TRBV9 with TRBJ2-3; no reliable D call. V lost 0 bases, J lost 1 base, and 9 bases lay in between. The CDR3 has 15 residues. Germline CDR1 is SGDLS and CDR2 is YYNGEE. This CDR3 is CASSVVGFGTDTQYF. The CDR3 DNA sequence: TGTGCCAGCAGCGTAGTCGGATTCGGCACAGATACGCAGTATTTT.

The V and J genes are TRBV7-2 and TRBJ1-6, with TRBD1 as a possible D gene (5 bases). The length of the CDR3 is 16 residues. Germline CDR1 and CDR2: SGHTA and FQGNSA. The V and J ends lost 2 bases and 5 bases respectively, with 13 bases between them. Written as DNA, the CDR3 is TGTGCCAGCAGCTTAATGCAGGGTCCCCATAATTCACCCCTCCACTTT. Translated: CASSLMQGPHNSPLHF.

The chain joins TRBV7-8 to TRBJ2-7; 13 bases align to TRBD2. V lost 3 bases to trimming and J lost 0 bases; unmatched junction nucleotides: 8. CDR1 and CDR2 from the germline V gene are SGHVS and FQNEAQ. The CDR3 contains 18 residues. The CDR3 coding sequence is TGTGCCAGCAGCTTCCTGACTAGCGGGAGGACGTCCTCCTACGAGCAGTACTTC. This encodes CASSFLTSGRTSSYEQYF.

V is TRBV3-1 (or the pseudogene TRBV3-2) and J is TRBJ2-7; D gene unclear. The germline V gene encodes CDR1 LGHDT and CDR2 YNNKEL (reference sequence). Trimming shortened V by 5 bases and J by 3 bases, and 8 bases separated the two germline ends. This CDR3 has 12 residues. CDR3 nucleotide sequence: TGTGCCAGCAGCACTTACGTCTACGAGCAGTACTTC. This translates into CASSTYVYEQYF.

This clone appeared once. V gene TRBV5-1 combines with J gene TRBJ2-3, with D unresolved. This CDR3 has 15 residues. Germline V CDR1 and CDR2: SGHRS, YFSETQ. Trimming cost V 0 bases and J 2 bases, with 10 bases left between them. Written as DNA, the CDR3 is TGCGCCAGCAGCTTGGGTAGGTGGGCCACAGATACGCAGTATTTT. Residues: CASSLGRWATDTQYF.

This rearrangement joins TRBV4-1 to TRBJ1-4; TRBD1 agrees at 8 bases. Germline trimming cut 3 bases from V and 2 bases from J; bases unmatched to any gene: 5. Germline V gives CDR1 MGHRA, CDR2 YSYEKL. This CDR3 is built from 16 residues. The CDR3, as DNA: TGCGCCAGCAGCCACCCAGGGGGCGCGACTAATGAAAAACTGTTTTTT. Amino acids: CASSHPGGATNEKLFF.

The chain has TRBV5-4 and TRBJ1-2; TRBD1 aligns across 10 bases. The J segment lost 2 bases and the V segment lost 5 bases, leaving 3 bases of the junction unmatched. CDR1 SGHNT and CDR2 YYREEE come from the germline V gene (reference sequence). This CDR3 spans 14 amino acids. The CDR3 here is CASRRTGGNYGYTF. For the CDR3, the DNA is TGTGCCAGCAGGCGGACAGGGGGAAACTATGGCTACACCTTC.

The rearrangement joins TRBV4-2 to TRBJ1-6; D is unresolved. With 1 base removed from V and 8 bases from J, the gap between germline ends came to 12 bases. Germline V gene sequence: CDR1 LGHNA, CDR2 YNFKEQ. The CDR3 spans 15 residues. CDR3 loop: CASSQASERDSPLHF. CDR3 bases: TGTGCCAGCAGCCAAGCAAGCGAAAGGGATTCACCCCTCCACTTT.

The V gene is TRBV28, the J gene TRBJ2-1; D is unresolved. V was cut by 6 bases and J by 12 bases, with 12 bases left in between. CDR3 length: 11 amino acids. Germline CDR1 MDHEN, CDR2 SYDVKM. CDR3 loop: CASSQVKGQFF. The CDR3 nucleotides are TGTGCCAGCAGCCAGGTCAAGGGGCAGTTCTTC.

This chain connects TRBV10-3 to TRBJ1-1; no firm D call. Germline assignment: CDR1 ENHRY and CDR2 SYGVKD. V dropped 9 bases and J dropped 6 bases, with 17 bases sitting between them. CDR3 length equals 13 residues. CDR3 residues: CAISTTQIPEAFF. CDR3 DNA sequence: TGTGCCATTTCGACCACCCAGATACCTGAAGCTTTCTTT.

The chain uses TRBV27 and TRBJ1-6; 7 bases align to TRBD1. The germline CDR1 and CDR2 sequences are MNHEY and SMNVEV (reference sequence). V dropped 6 bases and J dropped 8; count of bases not matched to a gene: 7. The CDR3 is 14 residues long. The CDR3 DNA is TGTGCCAGCAGCCGACAGGGAGGGGATTCACCCCTCCACTTT. Protein sequence: CASSRQGGDSPLHF.

This chain joins TRBV7-7 and TRBJ2-1; 9 positions match TRBD2. The CDR3 is 15 residues long. The trim removed 5 bases at V and 4 bases at J, leaving 6 bases unmatched. Germline CDR1 reads SSHAT; CDR2 reads FNYEAQ (reference sequence). In DNA form, the CDR3 reads TGTGCCAGCAGCCCCAGCGGGAGGAATTACAATGAGCAGTTCTTC. It specifies CASSPSGRNYNEQFF.

The chain has TRBV2 and TRBJ1-2; TRBD1 is a possible D gene (6 bases). Between the trimmed V and J ends, which lost 6 bases and 4 bases, there was a span of 12 bases. The germline gives CDR1 SNHLY, CDR2 FYNNEI. This CDR3 has 13 residues. The CDR3 here is CASSRDTLYGYTF. The CDR3 DNA reads TGTGCCAGCAGCCGGGACACTCTCTATGGCTACACCTTC.

V and J are TRBV10-3 and TRBJ1-2, with D unresolved. Germline CDR1 is ENHRY and CDR2 is SYGVKD. The CDR3 runs 13 residues. V lost 0 bases, J lost 4 bases, and 6 bases lay in between. This CDR3 reads CAISESYGYGYTF. In DNA form, the CDR3 reads TGTGCCATCAGTGAGTCTTACGGCTATGGCTACACCTTC.

The chain carries TRBV7-6 and TRBJ2-7; weak D call: TRBD1 (5 bases). The CDR3 loop spans 17 amino acids. Germline values: CDR1 SGHVS, CDR2 FNYEAQ. Trimming took 0 bases from V and 4 from J, leaving 19 bases between them. This CDR3 reads CASSLAPKGPPSYEQYF. The CDR3 DNA reads TGTGCCAGCAGCTTAGCGCCGAAGGGGCCACCTTCTTACGAGCAGTACTTC. The full variable domain, completed using reference TRBV7-6 and TRBJ2-7, is GAGVSQSPRYKVTKRGQDVALRCDPISGHVSLYWYRQALGQGPEFLTYFNYEAQQDKSGLPNDRFSAERPEGSISTLTIQRTEQRDSAMYRCASSLAPKGPPSYEQYFGPGTRLTVT.

V usage is TRBV6-2 or TRBV6-3 and J usage is TRBJ2-1; D is ambiguous. The CDR3 has 14 residues. With 0 bases removed from V and 9 bases from J, the gap between germline ends came to 12 bases. CDR1 is MNHEY and CDR2 is SVGEGT in the germline V gene. CDR3 in amino acids: CASSYSSVSGEQFF. As DNA, the CDR3 is TGTGCCAGCAGTTACTCGTCAGTTTCGGGTGAGCAGTTCTTC.

Notes on this clone: At one of its ends the junction is not consistent with the germline gene, which may arise from a read error. V and J are TRBV5-5 and TRBJ1-2; D is unresolved. This CDR3 is built from 14 residues. Germline loops: CDR1 SGHKS, CDR2 YYEKEE (reference sequence). For the CDR3, the DNA is TGTGCCAGCGGTACGGGAGGAGCTAACCATGGCTACACCTTC. Translated, it gives CASGTGGANHGYTF. The full variable domain, rest sourced from reference TRBV5-5 and TRBJ1-2, is DAGVTQSPTHLIKTRGQQVTLRCSPISGHKSVSWYQQVLGQGPQFIFQYYEKEERGRGNFPDRFSARQFPNYSSELNVNALLLGDSALYLCASGTGGANHGYTFGSGTRLTVV.

The V gene is TRBV27, the J gene TRBJ1-2; weak D call: TRBD1 (5 bases). The CDR3 extends over 13 amino acids. Germline values: CDR1 MNHEY, CDR2 SMNVEV (reference sequence). V lost 6 bases to trimming and J lost 4 bases, with 12 bases between them. CDR3 loop: CASSNQGTYGYTF. CDR3 nucleotides: TGTGCCAGCAGCAATCAGGGTACCTATGGCTACACCTTC.

The CDR3 DNA is TGTGCCAGCAGCTTAGGACCCGCGGGAGGGGGGAATGAGCAGTTCTTC. Its protein product is CASSLGPAGGGNEQFF. The chain is built from TRBV7-9 and TRBJ2-1; 9 bases fit TRBD2. The CDR3 loop spans 16 amino acids. The germline V gene has CDR1 SEHNR and CDR2 FQNEAQ (reference sequence). Unmatched junction bases numbered 8, after V lost 1 base and J lost 7 bases.